These T cell receptor beta chains were read from a single sample in a study of T-cell reconstitution after alpha-beta-depleted transplantation in children. TCRdb passed the PCR reads through MiXCR, listing each CDR3 protein once. The sample has approximately 130,000 distinct CDR3 sequences; around a tenth are singletons. Sequences were derived from PBMCs, mostly from graft donor cells, sampled 180 days after TCRalphabeta/CD19-depleted stem cell transplant. These receptors all come from a girl under three years old who had a stem cell transplant for combined immunodeficiency, so the T cells may come from the graft donor. The CDR3 runs from the conserved cysteine through the conserved F or W. The D gene is left open where the match is weak. For some rows the clone size is stated as once, few or many, or as a class when expanded; others skip it.

j_gene,len,v_gene,d_gene,abundance,CDR3nt,CDR3aa
TRBJ2-2,16,TRBV5-1,TRBD1,few,TGCGCCAGCAGCTGGGCCGGGACAGGGAACACCGGGGAGCTGTTTTTT,CASSWAGTGNTGELFF
TRBJ2-5,14,TRBV20-1,NA,few,TGCAGTGCTAGAGATACATGGGAGGAAGAGACCCAGTACTTC,CSARDTWEEETQYF
TRBJ2-7,18,TRBV4-3,TRBD1,few,TGCGCCAGCAGCCAAGATCGGGTGCAGACAGGGCGGGTAAACGAGCAGTACTTC,CASSQDRVQTGRVNEQYF
TRBJ2-1,16,TRBV5-1,TRBD2,NA,TGCGCCAGCAGCCCTCGCCTAGCGGGTAACCACAATGAGCAGTTCTTC,CASSPRLAGNHNEQFF
TRBJ2-3,15,TRBV6-1,NA,few,TGTGCCAGCAGTAGGGAAGACCAGAGCACAGATACGCAGTATTTT,CASSREDQSTDTQYF
TRBJ1-2,15,TRBV25-1,TRBD1,few,TGTGCCAGCAGTGAACCGGGACAGGCACTCTATGGCTACACCTTC,CASSEPGQALYGYTF
TRBJ1-2,10,TRBV29-1,TRBD1,few,TGCAGCGTCTCGGACAGGTTCTACACCTTC,CSVSDRFYTF
TRBJ1-5,14,TRBV3-1,NA,few,TGTGCCAGCAGCCAAGACATAACTAGTCAGCCCCAGCATTTT,CASSQDITSQPQHF
TRBJ2-2,16,TRBV20-1,TRBD1,few,TGCAGTGCTAGAGACGACAGGGTGCGAGGGACCGGGGAGCTGTTTTTT,CSARDDRVRGTGELFF
TRBJ1-1,15,TRBV7-2,NA,few,TGTGCCAGCAGCTTAGTCTGGGGGAGGGGTACTGAAGCTTTCTTT,CASSLVWGRGTEAFF
TRBJ2-1,12,TRBV7-3,NA,few,TGTGCCAGCAGCCCCTCTGGGAATGAGCAGTTCTTC,CASSPSGNEQFF
TRBJ2-5,14,TRBV7-2,TRBD1,few,TGTGCCAGCAGCTTTGGGGACAGGGGAGAGACCCAGTACTTC,CASSFGDRGETQYF
TRBJ2-3,15,TRBV10-3,NA,many,TGTGCCATCAGTGAGAACGGGGAAGACACAGATACGCAGTATTTT,CAISENGEDTDTQYF
TRBJ2-7,13,TRBV27,NA,NA,TGTGCCAGCAGTTTATCCCAGGGCTACGAGCAGTACTTC,CASSLSQGYEQYF
TRBJ2-1,16,TRBV5-6,NA,few,TGTGCCAGCAGCTTCATGACGGAGGGGCGATACAATGAGCAGTTCTTC,CASSFMTEGRYNEQFF
TRBJ2-3,14,TRBV7-2,NA,NA,TGTGCCAGCAGCTTCTGGTGGATCACAGATACGCAGTATTTT,CASSFWWITDTQYF
TRBJ2-7,15,TRBV5-5,NA,few,TGTGCCAGCAGCTTGGGACTACACCTCTCCTACGAGCAGTACTTC,CASSLGLHLSYEQYF
TRBJ2-5,13,TRBV20-1,NA,NA,TGCAGTGCTCCTAAACAGGGCCAAGAGACCCAGTACTTC,CSAPKQGQETQYF
TRBJ2-1,18,TRBV7-6,TRBD2,few,TGTGCCAGCAGCTTAGGACTAGCGGGGGGTCTCTCCTACAATGAGCAGTTCTTC,CASSLGLAGGLSYNEQFF
TRBJ2-7,17,TRBV20-1,NA,NA,TGCAGTGCTAGAGATCTCCGGGACTTCTATGTCCCCTACGAGCAGTACTTC,CSARDLRDFYVPYEQYF
TRBJ2-3,13,TRBV29-1,NA,few,TGCAGCGGCCGCCGGATTAGCACAGATACGCAGTATTTT,CSGRRISTDTQYF
TRBJ1-1,13,TRBV30,NA,few,TGTGCCTGGAGTAAGGGGGGAGGCACTGAAGCTTTCTTT,CAWSKGGGTEAFF
TRBJ1-4,14,TRBV20-1,NA,few,TGCAGTGCTAGAGGCGGACAGACAAATGAAAAACTGTTTTTT,CSARGGQTNEKLFF